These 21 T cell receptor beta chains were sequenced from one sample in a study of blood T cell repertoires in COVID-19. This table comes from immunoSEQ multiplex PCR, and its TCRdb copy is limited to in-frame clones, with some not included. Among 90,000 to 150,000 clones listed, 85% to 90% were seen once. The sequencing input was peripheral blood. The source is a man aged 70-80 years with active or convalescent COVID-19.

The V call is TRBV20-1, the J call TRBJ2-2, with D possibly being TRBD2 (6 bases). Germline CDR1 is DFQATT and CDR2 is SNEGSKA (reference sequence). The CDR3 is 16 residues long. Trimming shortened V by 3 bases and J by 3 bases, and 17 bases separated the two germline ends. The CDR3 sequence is CSASNLERAYTGELFF. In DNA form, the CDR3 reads TGCAGTGCTAGTAATTTGGAGCGGGCGTACACCGGGGAGCTGTTTTTT.

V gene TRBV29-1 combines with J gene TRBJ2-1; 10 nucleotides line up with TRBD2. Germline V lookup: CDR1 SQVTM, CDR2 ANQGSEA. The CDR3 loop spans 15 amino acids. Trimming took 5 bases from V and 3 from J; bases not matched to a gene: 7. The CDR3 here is CSVPSGTSVYNEQFF. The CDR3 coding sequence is TGCAGCGTTCCATCCGGGACTAGCGTCTACAATGAGCAGTTCTTC.

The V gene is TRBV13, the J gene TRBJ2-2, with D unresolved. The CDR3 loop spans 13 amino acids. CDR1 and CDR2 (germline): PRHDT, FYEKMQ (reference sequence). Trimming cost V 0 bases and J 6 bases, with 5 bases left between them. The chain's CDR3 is CASSLGRPGELFF. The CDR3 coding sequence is TGTGCCAGCAGCTTAGGCAGGCCCGGGGAGCTGTTTTTT.

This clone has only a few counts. CDR3 coding DNA: TGTGCCAGCAGTGACGGAGCGGGCAATGTGGATGAGCAGTTCTTC. Translating gives CASSDGAGNVDEQFF. The rearrangement uses TRBV6-4 and TRBJ2-1; D possibly corresponds to TRBD2 (6 bases). CDR1 and CDR2 (germline): MRHNA, SNTAGT. The CDR3 is 15 amino acids. Trimming shortened V by 2 bases and J by 8 bases, and 16 bases separated the two germline ends.

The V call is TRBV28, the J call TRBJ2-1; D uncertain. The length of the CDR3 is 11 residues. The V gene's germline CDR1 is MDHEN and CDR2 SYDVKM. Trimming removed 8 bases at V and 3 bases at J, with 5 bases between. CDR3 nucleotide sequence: TGTGCCAGCCTTAACTACAATGAGCAGTTCTTC. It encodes CASLNYNEQFF.

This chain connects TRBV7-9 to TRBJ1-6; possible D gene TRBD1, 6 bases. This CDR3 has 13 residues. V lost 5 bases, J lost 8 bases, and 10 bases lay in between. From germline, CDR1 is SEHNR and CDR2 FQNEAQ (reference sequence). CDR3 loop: CASSPPGDSPLHF. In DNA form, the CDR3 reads TGTGCCAGCAGCCCTCCAGGGGATTCACCCCTCCACTTT.

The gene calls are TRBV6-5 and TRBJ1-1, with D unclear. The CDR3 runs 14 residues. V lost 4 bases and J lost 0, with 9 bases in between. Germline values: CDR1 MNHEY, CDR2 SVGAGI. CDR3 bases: TGTGCCAGCAGTTCTCGAGGAGTGAACACTGAAGCTTTCTTT. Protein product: CASSSRGVNTEAFF.

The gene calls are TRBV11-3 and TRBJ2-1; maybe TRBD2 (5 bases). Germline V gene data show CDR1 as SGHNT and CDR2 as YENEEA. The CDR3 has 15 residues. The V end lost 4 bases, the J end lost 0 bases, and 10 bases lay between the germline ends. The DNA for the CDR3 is TGTGCCAGCAGCTGGACTGGGAGCTCCTACAATGAGCAGTTCTTC. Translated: CASSWTGSSYNEQFF.

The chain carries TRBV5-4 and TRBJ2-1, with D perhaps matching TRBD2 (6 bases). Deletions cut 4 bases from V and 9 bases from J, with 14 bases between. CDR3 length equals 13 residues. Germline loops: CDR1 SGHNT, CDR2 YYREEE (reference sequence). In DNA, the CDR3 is TGTGCCAGCAGCCCAGCTAGCGTCGGTGAGCAGTTCTTC. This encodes CASSPASVGEQFF.

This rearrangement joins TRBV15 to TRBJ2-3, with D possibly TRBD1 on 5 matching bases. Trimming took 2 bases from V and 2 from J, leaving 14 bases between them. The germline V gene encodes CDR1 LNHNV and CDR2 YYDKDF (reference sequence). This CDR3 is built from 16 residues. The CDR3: CATSRKSGSPTDTQYF. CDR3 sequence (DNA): TGTGCCACCAGCAGAAAATCAGGGTCTCCCACAGATACGCAGTATTTT.

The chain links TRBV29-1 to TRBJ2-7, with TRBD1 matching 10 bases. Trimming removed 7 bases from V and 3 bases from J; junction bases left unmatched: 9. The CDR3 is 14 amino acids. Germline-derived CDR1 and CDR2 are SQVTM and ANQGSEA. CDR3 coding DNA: TGCAGCGGACGGACAGGGGGAACATTCTACGAGCAGTACTTC. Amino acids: CSGRTGGTFYEQYF.

DNA for the CDR3: TGTGCCAGCAGTCCCTTCGCGTGGAGCCAGCAGTACTTC. This gives the protein CASSPFAWSQQYF. The V gene is TRBV6-5, the J gene TRBJ2-7; D gene ambiguous. V was clipped by 5 bases and J by 8 bases, with 16 bases between them. The CDR3 totals 13 residues. CDR1 is MNHEY, CDR2 SVGAGI, per germline.

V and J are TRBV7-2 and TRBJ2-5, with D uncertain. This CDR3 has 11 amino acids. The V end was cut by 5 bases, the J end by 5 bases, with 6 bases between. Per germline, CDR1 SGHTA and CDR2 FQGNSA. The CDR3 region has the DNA TGTGCCAGCAGCGCCCGGGAGACCCAGTACTTC. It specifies CASSARETQYF.

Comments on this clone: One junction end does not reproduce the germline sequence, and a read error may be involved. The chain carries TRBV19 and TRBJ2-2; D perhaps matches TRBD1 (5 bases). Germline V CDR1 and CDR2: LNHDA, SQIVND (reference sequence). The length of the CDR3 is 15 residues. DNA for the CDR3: TGTGCCAGTAGTGTAGACAGTCGGAGATTCGGGGAGCTGTTTTTT. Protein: CASSVDSRRFGELFF.

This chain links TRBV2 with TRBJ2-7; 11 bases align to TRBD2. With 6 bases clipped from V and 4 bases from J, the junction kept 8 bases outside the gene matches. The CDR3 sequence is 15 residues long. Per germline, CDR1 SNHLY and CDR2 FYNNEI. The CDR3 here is CASRQGLAERYEQYF. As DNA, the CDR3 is TGTGCCAGCAGGCAGGGACTAGCGGAGCGATACGAGCAGTACTTC.

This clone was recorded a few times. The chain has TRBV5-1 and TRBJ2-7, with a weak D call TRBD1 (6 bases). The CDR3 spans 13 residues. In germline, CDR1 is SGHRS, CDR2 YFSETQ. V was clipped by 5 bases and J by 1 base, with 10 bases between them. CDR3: CASSRDKSYEQYF. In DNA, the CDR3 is TGCGCCAGCAGTAGGGACAAATCCTACGAGCAGTACTTC.

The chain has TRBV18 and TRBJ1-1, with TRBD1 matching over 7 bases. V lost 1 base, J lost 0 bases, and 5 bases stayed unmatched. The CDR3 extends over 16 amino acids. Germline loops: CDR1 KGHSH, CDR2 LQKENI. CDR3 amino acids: CASSPRGGPMNTEAFF. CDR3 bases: TGTGCCAGCTCACCACGAGGGGGCCCCATGAACACTGAAGCTTTCTTT.

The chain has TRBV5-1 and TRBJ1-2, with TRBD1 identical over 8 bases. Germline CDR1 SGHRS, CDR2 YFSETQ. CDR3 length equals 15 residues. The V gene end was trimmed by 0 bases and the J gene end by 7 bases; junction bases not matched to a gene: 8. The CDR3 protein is CASSLVSGGLGGYTF. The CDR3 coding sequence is TGCGCCAGCAGCTTGGTGTCAGGGGGCCTAGGTGGCTACACCTTC.

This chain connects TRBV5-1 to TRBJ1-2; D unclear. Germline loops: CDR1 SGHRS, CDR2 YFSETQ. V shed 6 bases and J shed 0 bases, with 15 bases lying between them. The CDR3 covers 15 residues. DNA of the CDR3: TGCGCCAGCAAGACAAGTTCGTTAGCTAACTATGGCTACACCTTC. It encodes CASKTSSLANYGYTF.

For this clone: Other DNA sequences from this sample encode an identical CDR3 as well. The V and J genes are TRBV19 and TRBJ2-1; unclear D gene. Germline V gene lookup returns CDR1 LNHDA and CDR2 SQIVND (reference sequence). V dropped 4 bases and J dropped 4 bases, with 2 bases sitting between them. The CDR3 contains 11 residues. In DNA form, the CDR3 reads TGTGCCAGTAGTACTTACAATGAGCAGTTCTTC. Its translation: CASSTYNEQFF.

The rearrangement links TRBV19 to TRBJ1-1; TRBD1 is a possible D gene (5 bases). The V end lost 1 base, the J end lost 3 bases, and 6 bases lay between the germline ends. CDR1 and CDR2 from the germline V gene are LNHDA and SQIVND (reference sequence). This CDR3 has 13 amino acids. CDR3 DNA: TGTGCCAGTAGTATAGGACAGCACACTGAAGCTTTCTTT. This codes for CASSIGQHTEAFF.